Below are 10 T cell receptor beta chains sequenced from a single sample in a study of breast tumors, draining lymph nodes, adjacent tissues. Samples came from axillary lymph nodes draining the breast cancer. From the multiplex PCR reads, TCRdb called clonotypes with MiXCR, one entry per CDR3 protein. The sample holds some 170,000 distinct CDR3 sequences; 30% to 40% are singletons and the top ten take around 4%. Source material: axillary lymph node tissue. These TCRs come from a female donor with breast cancer. Some clones in this sample may be carry-over from other donors' samples.

V gene TRBV24-1 combines with J gene TRBJ2-3; 9 positions match TRBD2. Germline CDR1 is KGHDR and CDR2 is SFDVKD. Trimming removed 7 bases from V and 3 bases from J; junction bases left unmatched: 7. There are 15 residues in the CDR3. CDR3 amino acids: CATRGSGGPTDTQYF. In DNA form, the CDR3 reads TGTGCCACCAGGGGGAGCGGGGGGCCAACAGATACGCAGTATTTT.

This clonotype was observed at least ten times. The chain joins TRBV30 to TRBJ1-5, with a weak D call TRBD1 (6 bases). Trimming took off 4 bases at V and 3 bases at J, with 13 bases between the two ends. The length of the CDR3 is 14 residues. The germline V gene has CDR1 GTSNPN and CDR2 SVGIG (reference sequence). CDR3 loop: CAWNGGTFNQPQHF. The CDR3 DNA reads as TGTGCCTGGAATGGGGGCACCTTCAATCAGCCCCAGCATTTT.

Regarding this clonotype: This may come from a read error, since a much larger clone is one base off. The rearrangement joins TRBV28 to TRBJ2-7, with 9 bases identical to TRBD1. Per germline, CDR1 MDHEN and CDR2 SYDVKM. CDR3 length: 15 amino acids. The CDR3 nucleotides are TGTGTCAGCAGTTTTACCGGACAGGGGTTGCACGAGCAGTACTTC. Its translation is CVSSFTGQGLHEQYF. The full variable domain, completed using reference TRBV28 and TRBJ2-7, is DVKVTQSSRYLVKRTGEKVFLECVQDMDHENMFWYRQDPGLGLRLIYFSYDVKMKEKGDIPEGYSVSREKKERFSLILESASTNQTSMYLCVSSFTGQGLHEQYFGPGTRLTVT.

A single count supports this clonotype. The CDR3 coding sequence is TGTGCCAGCAGCTTAGTGGCGGGGGGTGCACCCTACGAGCAGTACTTC. Translated, it gives CASSLVAGGAPYEQYF. J is TRBJ2-7 and V is TRBV7-6; 8 nucleotides match TRBD2. V lost 1 base to trimming and J lost 2 bases; unmatched junction nucleotides: 7. The CDR3 sequence is 16 residues long. In germline, CDR1 is SGHVS, CDR2 FNYEAQ.

V usage is TRBV20-1 and J usage is TRBJ2-3; possible D gene TRBD2, 5 bases. V lost 2 bases and J lost 11, with 14 bases in between. Germline CDR1 reads DFQATT; CDR2 reads SNEGSKA (reference sequence). This CDR3 has 12 residues. The CDR3 region has the DNA TGCAGTGCTAGATCCCCCCGGGGTGAGCAGTATTTT. Its protein product is CSARSPRGEQYF.

This clonotype has more than one count but fewer than ten. V gene TRBV5-6 combines with J gene TRBJ1-1, with D perhaps TRBD1 (6 bases). CDR3 length: 17 residues. The V end was cut by 5 bases, the J end by 4 bases, with 24 bases between. In germline, CDR1 is SGHDT, CDR2 YYEEEE. The CDR3 DNA sequence: TGTGCCAGCAGTCAGGGGACATGGCTCTTAGATGGCACTGAAGCTTTCTTT. It yields the protein CASSQGTWLLDGTEAFF.

This clonotype was picked up many times. The chain recombines TRBV7-3 with TRBJ2-3; tentative D call: TRBD2 (7 bases). Trimming took off 0 bases at V and 6 bases at J, with 13 bases between the two ends. In germline, CDR1 is SGHTA, CDR2 FQGTGA. The CDR3 totals 15 residues. CDR3 sequence reads: CASSLTGGARDTQYF. In DNA form, the CDR3 reads TGTGCCAGCAGCTTAACGGGGGGGGCCCGGGATACGCAGTATTTT. The full variable domain, with the rest looked up from reference TRBV7-3 and TRBJ2-3, is GAGVSQTPSNKVTEKGKYVELRCDPISGHTALYWYRQSLGQGPEFLIYFQGTGAADDSGLPNDRFFAVRPEGSVSTLKIQRTERGDSAVYLCASSLTGGARDTQYFGPGTRLTVL.

This clonotype was counted at least ten times. This chain links TRBV6-5 with TRBJ2-1; the D is unclear. CDR1 is MNHEY and CDR2 is SVGAGI in the germline V gene. CDR3 length equals 16 residues. Trimming removed 6 bases at V and 2 bases at J, with 17 bases between. The CDR3 is CASSRESAFTYNEQFF. DNA for the CDR3: TGTGCCAGCAGCCGTGAGTCAGCTTTCACCTACAATGAGCAGTTCTTC.

Ten or more counts support this clonotype. The rearrangement uses TRBV20-1 and TRBJ2-3; TRBD2 agrees at 10 bases. CDR3 length equals 18 residues. The V gene end was trimmed by 0 bases and the J gene end by 5 bases; junction bases not matched to a gene: 14. The germline CDR1 and CDR2 sequences are DFQATT and SNEGSKA (reference sequence). CDR3 DNA: TGCAGTGCTAGAGATTTTGGACTAGCGGCACCCCCGGGAGATACGCAGTATTTT. Its protein product is CSARDFGLAAPPGDTQYF.

This chain uses TRBV9 with TRBJ2-6, with 9 bases fitting TRBD1. The germline V gene has CDR1 SGDLS and CDR2 YYNGEE. The CDR3 length is 18 residues. V dropped 4 bases and J dropped 3; count of bases not matched to a gene: 11. In DNA form, the CDR3 reads TGTGCCAGCAGCCCCTCTGGACAGGGGAGGAATGGGGCCAACGTCCTGACTTTC. This translates into CASSPSGQGRNGANVLTF.